This T cell receptor beta chain was recovered during a study of cytomegalovirus exposure and HLA in healthy donors. The assay was immunoSEQ multiplex PCR, and TCRdb's table has in-frame clones only and misses some. The sample records around 49,000 clones, around nine tenths being singletons. Germline V lookup: CDR1 SGHRS, CDR2 YFSETQ. V shed 2 bases and J shed 5 bases, with 10 bases lying between them. There are 13 residues in the CDR3. This receptor was obtained from a man aged 18 to 35 in good health and CMV-seronegative. The sample comprised PBMCs. The chain carries TRBV5-1 and TRBJ2-5; the D is unclear. The DNA of the CDR3 is TGCGCCAGCAGCTTTAGATTTGAGGAGACCCAGTACTTC. Translated, it gives CASSFRFEETQYF.